One and the same sample provided the 11 T cell receptor beta chains below, sequenced in a study of monozygotic twins with inflammatory bowel disease (dated by TCRdb to between 2018 and 2021). Library preparation used 5' RACE. Sequencing was carried out with an Illumina HiSeq 2500. Following TCRdb reprocessing, every CDR3 protein sequence forms one entry, and DNA is not provided. The record for this sample contains 200,000 to 250,000 distinct CDR3 sequences. 1.5% to 2% of the sample goes to the ten largest clones. Sequencing was done on a sample of blood. The receptors were sampled from a human donor with ulcerative colitis or Crohn's disease, or a healthy co-twin of an affected twin (not recorded which).

The chain has TRBV12-3 or TRBV12-4 and TRBJ1-2. This CDR3 spans 15 amino acids. CDR3 protein: CASSFSPQSNYGYTF.

V and J are TRBV4-1 and TRBJ2-7. The germline CDR1 and CDR2 sequences are MGHRA and YSYEKL. This CDR3 spans 14 amino acids. This CDR3 reads CASSQDPRLGEQYF.

The chain combines TRBV2 with TRBJ1-4; no DNA is available, so the TRBD1 call from TCRdb remains unchecked. Germline V gene sequence: CDR1 SNHLY, CDR2 FYNNEI. The CDR3 has 18 amino acids. The CDR3 region is CASSLRDRGLSTNEKLFF.

This chain links TRBV4-1 with TRBJ2-7. Germline V CDR1 and CDR2: MGHRA, YSYEKL. This CDR3 is built from 16 residues. The CDR3 protein is CASSPNQGLASYEQYF.

The chain uses TRBV12-3 or TRBV12-4 and TRBJ1-5; TCRdb designates TRBD1, a call that cannot be tested without DNA. There are 15 residues in the CDR3. The CDR3 sequence is CASSFQTGGNQPQHF.

The chain joins TRBV20-1 to TRBJ1-3; the TCRdb D gene call, TRBD1, has no DNA to confirm it. This CDR3 has 16 residues. Germline CDR1 DFQATT, CDR2 SNEGSKA (reference sequence). CDR3: CSARGPQGSYGNTIYF.

J is TRBJ2-2 and V is TRBV5-6; the D call of TRBD2 rests on TCRdb alone, since no DNA is present to check it. The CDR3 consists of 15 residues. Germline V CDR1 and CDR2: SGHDT, YYEEEE. CDR3 region: CASSLTGTSFGELFF.

The CDR3 sequence is CASSPGGGQTSTDTQYF. The V gene is TRBV9, the J gene TRBJ2-3; absent DNA, TCRdb's TRBD1 call cannot be checked. The CDR3 runs 17 residues. The germline V gene has CDR1 SGDLS and CDR2 YYNGEE.

V and J are TRBV5-1 and TRBJ1-1. Germline V lookup: CDR1 SGHRS, CDR2 YFSETQ. This CDR3 has 15 amino acids. This chain's CDR3 is CASSSRMALNTEAFF.

J is TRBJ2-7 and V is TRBV6-2 or TRBV6-3. Per germline, CDR1 MNHEY and CDR2 SVGEGT. The CDR3 is 14 residues long. CDR3 protein: CASSDPSVPYEQYF.

The V gene is TRBV19, the J gene TRBJ1-3. CDR1 LNHDA and CDR2 SQIVND come from the germline V gene (reference sequence). This CDR3 contains 15 residues. The CDR3 protein is CASSISGSSGNTIYF.